The entry below gives a single T cell receptor beta chain sequence along with its context. Its specificity is unknown. Trimming cost V 7 bases and J 2 bases; bases outside gene matches: 13. This CDR3 spans 16 amino acids. Germline-derived CDR1 and CDR2 are MNHEY and SVGEGT. The data belong to a study of spatial heterogeneity in lung cancer. Turning to the study itself: Detection of beta-chain sequences consistently exceeded that of alpha-chain sequences. Study-level points and caveats: Ubiquitous expanded tumor TCRs showed up in blood more at resection than follow-up.

Unique molecular identifiers tagged every individual TCR cDNA molecule. TCRdb ran MiXCR on the 5' RACE reads and lists one entry per CDR3 protein. The sample holds 15,000 or so distinct CDR3 sequences, 12% to 15% seen once. The time point denotes: sample taken at primary tumor resection. Sequencing of whole RNA from tumor, nontumor lung or frozen PBMC involved no sorting. 72 TRACERx patients with early, untreated non-small cell lung cancer donated samples. The sequencing used PBMCs, collected at surgery. The chain carries TRBV6-2 or TRBV6-3 and TRBJ1-1; 7 bases are a match to TRBD1. The receptor's source is a male donor with early-stage non-small cell lung cancer. Here the CDR3 reads CASKFDRDRSNTEAFF. In DNA, the CDR3 is TGTGCCAGCAAATTCGACAGGGATCGGTCTAACACTGAAGCTTTCTTT.